The 9 T cell receptor beta chains below all came from one sample that was sequenced in a study of monozygotic twins with inflammatory bowel disease. TCRdb reprocessed the 5' RACE reads, keeping one entry per CDR3 protein, no DNA. Its listing shows some 150,000 distinct CDR3 sequences. Sequencing was done on a sample of blood. These receptors all come from a human donor with ulcerative colitis or Crohn's disease, or a healthy co-twin of an affected twin (not recorded which).

This sequence joins TRBV4-1 and TRBJ2-7; TCRdb gives TRBD2 as the D gene, but with no DNA this cannot be confirmed. Germline CDR1 MGHRA, CDR2 YSYEKL. This CDR3 contains 15 residues. CDR3 region: CASSQIHAGAYEQYF.

This sequence joins TRBV6-2 or TRBV6-3 and TRBJ2-3; TCRdb's assignment of TRBD2 cannot be checked, as there is no DNA. Looked up from germline, CDR1 is MNHEY and CDR2 is SVGEGT. The CDR3 runs to 16 residues. CDR3: CASDDRAGTFTDTQYF.

This sequence joins TRBV27 and TRBJ2-7. The CDR3 covers 13 residues. From germline, CDR1 is MNHEY and CDR2 SMNVEV (reference sequence). The CDR3 spells CASSLQAYYEQYF.

This chain joins TRBV15 and TRBJ2-3. The germline V gene encodes CDR1 LNHNV and CDR2 YYDKDF (reference sequence). This CDR3 contains 13 residues. CDR3: CATSSLHTDTQYF. The entire variable domain, with the rest obtained from reference TRBV15 and TRBJ2-3, is as follows: DAMVIQNPRYQVTQFGKPVTLSCSQTLNHNVMYWYQQKSSQAPKLLFHYYDKDFNNEADTPDNFQSRRPNTSFCFLDIRSPGLGDTAMYLCATSSLHTDTQYFGPGTRLTVL.

This chain links TRBV7-3 with TRBJ2-2. The length of the CDR3 is 16 residues. Germline values: CDR1 SGHTA, CDR2 FQGTGA. CDR3 protein: CASSLVGFLDTGELFF.

The chain joins TRBV4-2 to TRBJ2-3; there is no DNA to check the TCRdb D call of TRBD1. Germline V gives CDR1 LGHNA, CDR2 YNFKEQ. CDR3 size: 13 residues. This chain's CDR3 is CASSQTRTDTQYF.

The chain uses TRBV7-2 and TRBJ1-4; the D call of TRBD1 rests on TCRdb alone, since no DNA is present to check it. The CDR3 loop spans 15 amino acids. CDR1 is SGHTA, CDR2 FQGNSA, per germline. The CDR3 is CASSLDRAGGEKLFF. Combining the CDR3 with reference TRBV7-2 and TRBJ1-4 gives the whole variable domain GAGVSQSPSNKVTEKGKDVELRCDPISGHTALYWYRQSLGQGLEFLIYFQGNSAPDKSGLPSDRFSAERTGGSVSTLTIQRTQQEDSAVYLCASSLDRAGGEKLFFGSGTQLSVL.

The genes are TRBV5-1 and TRBJ2-7; the D call from TCRdb, TRBD1, cannot be confirmed without DNA. Per germline, CDR1 SGHRS and CDR2 YFSETQ. The CDR3 has 15 amino acids. CDR3: CASSRTGTGTYEQYF.

The rearrangement joins TRBV24-1 to TRBJ2-1; TCRdb outputs TRBD1, but without DNA this stays unchecked. The CDR3 covers 11 residues. Germline values: CDR1 KGHDR, CDR2 SFDVKD. CDR3 loop: CATGRVDEQFF.